The clone carrying this TCR beta chain occurred a few times. Its antigen is undetermined. 60 Vbeta and 13 Jbeta primers were used in PCR. Here immunoSEQ multiplex PCR was the method, and the copy in TCRdb shows in-frame clones only, minus some. Of about 150,000 clones in the sample, 84% are singletons; the top ten hold 1.9%. These data originate in a study of cytomegalovirus exposure and HLA in healthy donors. Findings of the study overall: The classifier, whose performance was assessed in both the original and validation cohorts, reportedly diagnosed cytomegalovirus status with high specificity and sensitivity. Later, an analysis showed that TCR beta chains associated with HLA were more clonally expanded than others that were equally common.

Among the donors, all were healthy bone marrow donors. This CDR3 has 13 amino acids. V trimming: 7 bases; J trimming: 2 bases; junction bases outside the gene matches: 5. CDR1 and CDR2 from the germline V gene are MNHEY and SVGAGI. The chain carries TRBV6-5 and TRBJ2-7, with 7 bases fitting TRBD1. The origin of this receptor is a man between 18 and 29 years old in good health and CMV-seronegative. Specimen: PBMCs. CDR3 region: CASNQQGTYEQYF. DNA of the CDR3: TGTGCCAGCAACCAACAGGGGACCTACGAGCAGTACTTC.